The 10 T cell receptor beta chains below all came from one sample that was sequenced in a study of T cells in Graves' hyperthyroidism and ophthalmopathy. Amplified TCR beta CDR3 regions came from RNA transcripts. TCR CDR3 underwent first-round RT-PCR with the HTBI primer set. Each CDR3 protein is one row after TCRdb ran MiXCR on the multiplex PCR reads. This table has about 690,000 distinct CDR3 sequences, around 15% appearing once. Sequencing input: blood. Receptors originate from a man aged 50-59 years with Graves' hyperthyroidism.

The rearrangement joins TRBV5-8 to TRBJ2-3, with 8 bases fitting TRBD2. Germline values: CDR1 SGHTS, CDR2 YDEGEE. V was clipped by 0 bases and J by 2 bases; unmatched bases: 8. The CDR3 covers 17 residues. The CDR3 spells CASSLAVSGGITDTQYF. In DNA form, the CDR3 reads TGTGCCAGCAGCTTGGCCGTGTCGGGAGGGATCACAGATACGCAGTATTTT.

This clonotype was detected ten times or more. This rearrangement joins TRBV11-2 to TRBJ1-6; D not certain. V dropped 3 bases and J dropped 14 bases, with 20 bases sitting between them. This CDR3 contains 15 residues. Germline assignment: CDR1 SGHAT and CDR2 FQNNGV. The CDR3 DNA reads TGTGCCAGCAGCTTTCTCGCAGGACGTAGTGGGACCCTCCACTTT. This codes for CASSFLAGRSGTLHF. Full variable domain (remainder filled in from reference TRBV11-2 and TRBJ1-6): EAGVAQSPRYKIIEKRQSVAFWCNPISGHATLYWYQQILGQGPKLLIQFQNNGVVDDSQLPKDRFSAERLKGVDSTLKIQPAKLEDSAVYLCASSFLAGRSGTLHFGNGTRLTVT.

The chain is built from TRBV9 and TRBJ1-1; no firm D call. The CDR3 loop spans 13 amino acids. Trimming left V 2 bases short and J 10 bases short, with 15 bases between. The V gene's germline CDR1 is SGDLS and CDR2 YYNGEE. CDR3 amino acids: CASSVSGDAGAFF. CDR3 nucleotide sequence: TGTGCCAGCAGCGTCTCCGGTGATGCCGGAGCTTTCTTT.

This clonotype was seen many times. J is TRBJ2-7 and V is TRBV3-1; D gene ambiguous. Germline CDR1 is LGHDT and CDR2 is YNNKEL (reference sequence). V dropped 0 bases and J dropped 7 bases, with 13 bases sitting between them. This CDR3 contains 14 residues. CDR3 sequence (DNA): TGTGCCAGCAGCCAAGATGGTCTCTCCTTGGAGCAGTACTTC. Its translation is CASSQDGLSLEQYF.

This clonotype was found many times. The chain couples TRBV12-3 or TRBV12-4 to TRBJ2-5; 7 nucleotides match TRBD2. CDR3 length equals 15 residues. Trimming at V came to 6 bases and at J to 5 bases, leaving 12 bases not matched to a gene. The CDR3 loop reads CASSANRLAQETQYF. CDR3 nucleotide sequence: TGTGCCAGCAGCGCAAACAGACTAGCTCAGGAGACCCAGTACTTC.

This chain joins TRBV13 and TRBJ1-2; D remains unclear. Germline V gives CDR1 PRHDT, CDR2 FYEKMQ (reference sequence). V dropped 5 bases and J dropped 2 bases, with 15 bases sitting between them. This CDR3 is 15 amino acids long. The CDR3 DNA is TGTGCCAGCAGCATCTCGAACTTGGGCAACTATGGCTACACCTTC. It encodes CASSISNLGNYGYTF.

The V and J genes are TRBV20-1 and TRBJ2-2, with 7 bases matching TRBD1. The CDR3 has 16 residues. V lost 6 bases to trimming and J lost 3 bases; unmatched junction nucleotides: 13. Germline V gene data show CDR1 as DFQATT and CDR2 as SNEGSKA (reference sequence). CDR3 nucleotide sequence: TGCAGTGCGACCGAGACAGGGAAGTTCGACACCGGGGAGCTGTTTTTT. This translates into CSATETGKFDTGELFF.

This clonotype was recorded at least ten times. The chain uses TRBV30 and TRBJ2-7; 9 positions match TRBD2. The ends lost 0 bases at V and 2 bases at J; junction bases unmatched: 5. CDR3 length equals 15 residues. CDR1 is GTSNPN and CDR2 is SVGIG in the germline V gene (reference sequence). The CDR3 region has the DNA TGTGCCTGGAGTGTTTTATCTAGCGGGACCTACGAGCAGTACTTC. Translating gives CAWSVLSSGTYEQYF.

This clonotype was recorded a few times. A read error may account for a junction end that differs from germline. The genes are TRBV6-1 and TRBJ2-1; TRBD2 agrees at 8 bases. The germline gives CDR1 MNHNS, CDR2 SASEGT. CDR3 length: 16 amino acids. DNA of the CDR3: TGTGCCAGCAGGGAAGAAGGACTAGCTACCCACAATGAGCAGTTCTTC. Translation: CASREEGLATHNEQFF.

This clonotype was detected many times. V is TRBV19 and J is TRBJ1-2, with D unresolved. V was trimmed by 2 bases and J by 4 bases, leaving 14 bases between them. Germline loops: CDR1 LNHDA, CDR2 SQIVND (reference sequence). This CDR3 region has 15 residues. Written as DNA, the CDR3 is TGTGCCAGTAGTATATCCCACGGAACCCTCTATGGCTACACCTTC. Translated: CASSISHGTLYGYTF.